This T cell receptor (beta chain) was recorded in a study of neurological immune-mediated disorders. One entry per CDR3 protein results from TCRdb running MiXCR on the 5' RACE reads. This sample has under 45,000 distinct CDR3 sequences, with about 14% found just once. The sorted libraries took approximately 1 million CD4+ or CD8+ T cells. Per the germline V gene, CDR1 is DFQATT and CDR2 is SNEGSKA (reference sequence). The CDR3 covers 15 residues. V lost 3 bases to trimming and J lost 4 bases; unmatched junction nucleotides: 9. Sample: CD4+ T cells from blood. The chain carries TRBV20-1 and TRBJ2-1; TRBD2 matches at 7 bases. This TCR was sampled from a woman aged 60-75 years with HTLV-1-associated myelopathy (HAM/TSP). CDR3 DNA: TGCAGTGCTAGTGGATGCCTAGCGGCTTACAATGAGCAGTTCTTC. Translation gives CSASGCLAAYNEQFF.